This is a list of T cell receptor beta chains from one sample in a study of T cells in Graves' hyperthyroidism and ophthalmopathy. One entry per CDR3 protein, called by TCRdb with MiXCR from the multiplex PCR reads. The table has 300,000 to 450,000 distinct CDR3 sequences, about 14% seen once; the top ten hold around a fifth. The sequenced sample consisted of blood. These TCRs come from a woman aged 30 to 39 with Graves' ophthalmopathy. The CDR3 runs from the conserved cysteine through the conserved F or W.

>TRBV12-3/TRBV12-4|TRBJ2-1
CASSFSGTGASNSFF
>TRBV12-3/TRBV12-4|TRBJ2-7
CASSLSAGDHEQYF
>TRBV5-4|TRBJ2-5
CASSQGLAGFSGETQYF
>TRBV6-1|TRBJ2-6
CAISRVSGANVLTF
>TRBV27|TRBJ2-7
CASKEGYEQYF
>TRBV6-1|TRBJ1-5
CASILSGIHQPQHF
>TRBV7-9|TRBJ2-3
CASSKQGQLSPDTQYF
>TRBV7-2|TRBJ2-5
CASSPRGGEYQETQYF
>TRBV24-1|TRBJ2-3
CATSDSSGGDTDTQYF
>TRBV24-1|TRBJ2-7
CATSDPRDRSSYEQYF
>TRBV15|TRBJ1-4
CATSRGGIVNEKLFF
>TRBV20-1|TRBJ1-5
CSASPRGGRGDQPQHF
>TRBV2|TRBJ1-5
CASNGRRDQPQHF
>TRBV27|TRBJ1-4
CASGRENEKLFF
>TRBV13|TRBJ2-7
CASSHRQEFLYEQYF
>TRBV5-6|TRBJ1-4
CASSFAASWEKLFF
>TRBV10-3|TRBJ1-2
CAISAREDGYTF
>TRBV5-4|TRBJ2-4
CASSVGSATKNIQYF
>TRBV11-2|TRBJ1-4
CASSLQGVNEKLFF
>TRBV10-3|TRBJ2-7
CAISERTGDGEQYF
>TRBV2|TRBJ2-1
CASSGEAEYNEQFF
>TRBV15|TRBJ2-7
CATSRDRNRVDEQYF
>TRBV10-3|TRBJ2-1
CAISESLAGGPGNEQFF
>TRBV18|TRBJ2-1
CASSPRGGPDNEQFF
>TRBV20-1|TRBJ1-5
CSASVPGNNQPQHF
>TRBV28|TRBJ2-7
CASSLQQGQYF
>TRBV12-3/TRBV12-4|TRBJ2-5
CASSYQPRMGTQYF
>TRBV5-8|TRBJ2-2
CASSPRPGTSGNTGELFF
>TRBV9|TRBJ2-2
CASSSNQGPSGELFF
>TRBV6-1|TRBJ1-4
CASSSGSSGEKLFF
>TRBV2|TRBJ2-1
CASTGQGGGGAYNEQFF
>TRBV6-1|TRBJ2-1
CASSEDGSSYNEQFF
>TRBV6-1|TRBJ2-3
CASKRGTDTQYF
>TRBV4-2|TRBJ2-3
CASSQGGLSTDTQYF
>TRBV28|TRBJ2-2
CASPSPGTDTGELFF
>TRBV27|TRBJ2-7
CASSLGLQGKGYEQYF
>TRBV28|TRBJ2-3
CASSLGFRKGEDTQYF
>TRBV20-1|TRBJ2-1
CSARDRGRGPEQFF
>TRBV7-3|TRBJ2-2
CASSRTGSSTGELFF
>TRBV7-3|TRBJ2-7
CASSLTAGHEQYF
>TRBV20-1|TRBJ2-1
CSAPRQVNNEQFF
>TRBV15|TRBJ1-6
CATSSEHRPRLNSPLHF
>TRBV2|TRBJ1-1
CASSAGGQTEAFF
>TRBV28|TRBJ2-5
CASTSYNGEETQYF
>TRBV20-1|TRBJ2-5
CSARGTSGQETQYF
>TRBV2|TRBJ2-7
CASPRGYEQYF
>TRBV29-1|TRBJ2-7
CSAVGQGIREQYF
>TRBV6-1|TRBJ1-2
CASSEASAALYGYTF
>TRBV18|TRBJ1-2
CASSPIGGTGFYGYTF
>TRBV4-1|TRBJ1-6
CASSQVQGDNSPLHF
>TRBV28|TRBJ1-2
CASSIPGGNYGYTF
>TRBV5-1|TRBJ1-5
CASSPYPGAEPQHF
>TRBV14|TRBJ2-1
CASSQEMGHDEQFF